The 20 T cell receptor beta chains in this list originate from one sample, sequenced in a study of blood T cell repertoires in COVID-19. Only in-frame clones appear in the TCRdb table, and some are missing; sequencing was by immunoSEQ multiplex PCR. Of 55,000 to 65,000 clones detected, 60% to 85% appear once; the ten largest clones hold approximately 3%. Sequencing input: peripheral blood. These receptors were collected from a man in his 60s with acute or convalescent COVID-19.

The rearrangement links TRBV6-4 to TRBJ1-1, with TRBD1 identical over 8 bases. V shed 5 bases, J shed 4 bases, and the junction held 6 bases outside the gene matches. The germline V gene encodes CDR1 MRHNA and CDR2 SNTAGT. The CDR3 contains 14 residues. The CDR3 DNA sequence: TGTGCCAGCAGTTCAGGGGGCGCAGGCACTGAAGCTTTCTTT. Its translation: CASSSGGAGTEAFF.

Comment on this clone: One end of the junction varies from germline; a read error may be responsible. The chain links TRBV7-7 to TRBJ2-5, with no clear D. Germline V gene data show CDR1 as SSHAT and CDR2 as FNYEAQ (reference sequence). The CDR3 length is 14 residues. The CDR3 protein is CASSLQPAGETQYF. The CDR3 DNA sequence: TGTGCTAGCAGCTTACAACCCGCCGGGGAGACCCAGTACTTC.

This chain joins TRBV12-3 or TRBV12-4 and TRBJ1-1; D might be TRBD1 (6 bases). V was cut by 8 bases and J by 6 bases, with 13 bases left in between. CDR3 length: 12 residues. The CDR3 reads CASRDNEAEAFF. For the CDR3, the DNA is TGTGCCAGCCGGGACAACGAGGCTGAAGCTTTCTTT.

The V call is TRBV19, the J call TRBJ1-5, with TRBD1 identical over 7 bases. The length of the CDR3 is 14 residues. Germline lookup yields CDR1 LNHDA and CDR2 SQIVND (reference sequence). The V and J ends lost 6 bases and 7 bases, in that order; junction bases with no gene match: 9. CDR3 DNA: TGTGCCAGTAGGGATACAGGGGATGGACAGCCCCAGCATTTT. As protein: CASRDTGDGQPQHF.

The chain uses TRBV4-1 and TRBJ1-4; 7 bases align to TRBD1. V shed 3 bases, J shed 8 bases, and the junction held 6 bases outside the gene matches. The CDR3 is made up of 14 amino acids. CDR1 and CDR2 from the germline V gene are MGHRA and YSYEKL. CDR3 sequence reads: CASSQDRLDEKLFF. CDR3 bases: TGCGCCAGCAGCCAGGACAGGTTGGACGAAAAACTGTTTTTT.

The sample holds one count of this clone. The rearrangement uses TRBV10-3 and TRBJ2-2, with a tentative D call TRBD2 (6 bases). This CDR3 has 14 residues. Germline-derived CDR1 and CDR2 are ENHRY and SYGVKD. The V gene lost 6 bases and the J gene lost 2 bases, with 10 bases spanning the gap. The CDR3 reads CAIRPGLNTGELFF. In nucleotides, the CDR3 is TGTGCCATCAGGCCGGGACTCAACACCGGGGAGCTGTTTTTT.

This sequence joins TRBV7-9 and TRBJ2-7, with D perhaps TRBD1 (6 bases). Germline V gene data show CDR1 as SEHNR and CDR2 as FQNEAQ (reference sequence). The length of the CDR3 is 12 residues. V lost 5 bases and J lost 10, with 15 bases in between. The CDR3 DNA follows: TGTGCCAGCAGCCTACCCCGGACAGTCCAGTACTTC. Amino acid sequence: CASSLPRTVQYF. Combining the CDR3 with reference TRBV7-9 and TRBJ2-7 gives the whole variable domain DTGVSQNPRHKITKRGQNVTFRCDPISEHNRLYWYRQTLGQGPEFLTYFQNEAQLEKSRLLSDRFSAERPKGSFSTLEIQRTEQGDSAMYLCASSLPRTVQYFGPGTRLTVT.

The genes are TRBV5-1 and TRBJ2-5; 8 bases map to TRBD2. The CDR3 covers 16 residues. The V and J ends lost 3 bases and 4 bases, in that order; junction bases with no gene match: 11. Germline CDR1 is SGHRS and CDR2 is YFSETQ. The CDR3 region has the DNA TGCGCCAGCAGCTCCTTCGGACTAGCCGGGTCAGAGACCCAGTACTTC. This sequence encodes CASSSFGLAGSETQYF.

This rearrangement joins TRBV11-1 to TRBJ2-1; a weak D match, TRBD2 (5 bases). Between the trimmed V and J ends, which lost 8 bases and 0 bases, there was a span of 11 bases. The CDR3 is 14 amino acids. Per the germline V gene, CDR1 is SGHAT and CDR2 is FQDESV (reference sequence). The CDR3 loop is CASEGPLSYNEQFF. The CDR3 bases are TGTGCCAGCGAGGGCCCCCTCTCCTACAATGAGCAGTTCTTC. Filled out from reference TRBV11-1 and TRBJ2-1, the complete variable domain reads EAEVAQSPRYKITEKSQAVAFWCDPISGHATLYWYRQILGQGPELLVQFQDESVVDDSQLPKDRFSAERLKGVDSTLKIQPAELGDSAMYLCASEGPLSYNEQFFGPGTRLTVL.

This chain uses TRBV5-5 with TRBJ1-1; D unclear. CDR3 length: 14 residues. Germline V lookup: CDR1 SGHKS, CDR2 YYEKEE (reference sequence). Between the trimmed V and J ends, which lost 4 bases and 1 base, there was a span of 11 bases. CDR3 DNA: TGTGCCAGCAGCCAGCAGGTAGGGAACACTGAAGCTTTCTTT. Protein sequence: CASSQQVGNTEAFF.

The chain carries TRBV19 and TRBJ1-2; 9 bases match TRBD1. V lost 3 bases, J lost 7 bases, and 3 bases stayed unmatched. The CDR3 extends over 13 amino acids. The germline V gene has CDR1 LNHDA and CDR2 SQIVND (reference sequence). The CDR3 DNA sequence: TGTGCCAGTAGTATGGGACAGGGTTTTGGCTACACCTTC. Translated: CASSMGQGFGYTF. The whole variable domain, filled in from reference TRBV19 and TRBJ1-2, reads DGGITQSPKYLFRKEGQNVTLSCEQNLNHDAMYWYRQDPGQGLRLIYYSQIVNDFQKGDIAEGYSVSREKKESFPLTVTSAQKNPTAFYLCASSMGQGFGYTFGSGTRLTVV.

V gene TRBV11-2 combines with J gene TRBJ2-6; D may be TRBD2 (5 bases). The CDR3 has 15 residues. The germline CDR1 and CDR2 sequences are SGHAT and FQNNGV. V lost 5 bases to trimming and J lost 1 base, with 9 bases between them. The CDR3 DNA reads TGTGCCAGCAGCCTCGAGGGTTCTGGGGCCAACGTCCTGACTTTC. Translated: CASSLEGSGANVLTF. The entire variable domain, with the rest obtained from reference TRBV11-2 and TRBJ2-6, is as follows: EAGVAQSPRYKIIEKRQSVAFWCNPISGHATLYWYQQILGQGPKLLIQFQNNGVVDDSQLPKDRFSAERLKGVDSTLKIQPAKLEDSAVYLCASSLEGSGANVLTFGAGSRLTVL.

The V and J genes are TRBV24-1 and TRBJ2-3, with 8 bases identical to TRBD2. Germline V lookup: CDR1 KGHDR, CDR2 SFDVKD. CDR3 length: 19 residues. The junction had 14 bases not matched to a gene; V was cut back by 4 bases and J by 0 bases. In DNA, the CDR3 is TGTGCCACCAGTGACTTACCGGGGCGAGCGGGGGTCAGCACAGATACGCAGTATTTT. Translation: CATSDLPGRAGVSTDTQYF.

The V gene is TRBV27, the J gene TRBJ1-2; no firm D call. From germline, CDR1 is MNHEY and CDR2 SMNVEV (reference sequence). Trimming cost V 5 bases and J 6 bases, with 16 bases left between them. This CDR3 spans 14 amino acids. This chain's CDR3 is CASSAQRASNGYTF. CDR3 sequence (DNA): TGTGCCAGCAGTGCCCAAAGAGCATCCAATGGCTACACCTTC.

This clone appeared a few times. The CDR3 loop is CASSSSGNSDTQYF. CDR3 sequence (DNA): TGTGCCAGCAGTTCTTCAGGGAATTCAGATACGCAGTATTTT. The rearrangement joins TRBV11-2 to TRBJ2-3; possible D gene TRBD1, 5 bases. The V end lost 6 bases, the J end lost 4 bases, and 14 bases lay between the germline ends. This CDR3 has 14 amino acids. Germline V CDR1 and CDR2: SGHAT, FQNNGV.

The chain links TRBV30 to TRBJ2-7; D gene unclear. This CDR3 has 10 residues. V dropped 2 bases and J dropped 6 bases, with 5 bases sitting between them. Germline lookup yields CDR1 GTSNPN and CDR2 SVGIG (reference sequence). The CDR3 loop reads CAWSISEQYF. CDR3 DNA sequence: TGTGCCTGGAGTATCTCCGAGCAGTACTTC.

The genes are TRBV24-1 and TRBJ2-5; 9 bases are shared with TRBD1. V shed 7 bases, J shed 5 bases, and the junction held 4 bases outside the gene matches. This CDR3 comprises 13 residues. Germline V gene lookup returns CDR1 KGHDR and CDR2 SFDVKD. CDR3 DNA: TGTGCCACCAGCGGACAGGGGACGGAGACCCAGTACTTC. This codes for CATSGQGTETQYF.

A single count supports this clone. V is TRBV27 and J is TRBJ1-4; TRBD1 agrees at 9 bases. V shed 6 bases and J 8 bases; nucleotides not matched to a gene: 10. The CDR3 covers 15 residues. Germline V lookup: CDR1 MNHEY, CDR2 SMNVEV (reference sequence). CDR3 protein: CASRSGTGLGEKLFF. The CDR3 bases are TGTGCCAGCAGGTCCGGGACAGGGTTGGGGGAAAAACTGTTTTTT.

This CDR3 reads CASSLDDRVTSRYTF. The CDR3 nucleotides read TGCGCCAGCAGCTTGGACGACAGGGTAACTTCTCGCTACACCTTC. V usage is TRBV5-1 and J usage is TRBJ1-2; 7 nucleotides agree with TRBD1. The germline V gene encodes CDR1 SGHRS and CDR2 YFSETQ. J lost 9 bases, V lost 0 bases, and 11 bases had no gene match. CDR3 length equals 15 residues. The full variable domain, rest sourced from reference TRBV5-1 and TRBJ1-2, is KAGVTQTPRYLIKTRGQQVTLSCSPISGHRSVSWYQQTPGQGLQFLFEYFSETQRNKGNFPGRFSGRQFSNSRSEMNVSTLELGDSALYLCASSLDDRVTSRYTFGSGTRLTVV.

The chain is built from TRBV5-5 and TRBJ1-6, with D possibly matching TRBD1 (6 bases). CDR1 is SGHKS, CDR2 YYEKEE, per germline (reference sequence). The V and J ends lost 4 bases and 10 bases respectively, with 21 bases between them. The CDR3 has 16 amino acids. As DNA, the CDR3 is TGTGCCAGCAGCCCCGCGACAGGTGGGCCCCAATCACCCCTCCACTTT. Protein sequence: CASSPATGGPQSPLHF.